This T cell receptor (beta chain) was obtained from a study of shared clonotypes between healthy human individuals. As processed by the authors: From ImmunoSEQ came sequences covering only the junction and carrying no quality scores, so filtering differed. Method: immunoSEQ multiplex PCR; TCRdb's copy keeps in-frame clones and lacks some. D and trimming were read from the DNA, whereas the V and J calls and clone size are those reported in that table. The data hold 2 million to 2.5 million clones, with 95% observed a single time. This TCR came from a man between 18 and 29 years old in good health. Sample: naive CD4+ T cells sorted from blood. Subset noted: CD45RA+ positively selected.

CDR3 protein: CASSLGATGRGYTF. The CDR3 region has the DNA TGCGCCAGCAGCTTGGGTGCGACAGGGAGGGGCTACACCTTC. The chain has TRBV5-1 and TRBJ1-2; 7 nucleotides agree with TRBD1. V lost 0 bases, J lost 8 bases, and 7 bases stayed unmatched. The CDR3 runs 14 residues. The germline V gene encodes CDR1 SGHRS and CDR2 YFSETQ.